Presented here are 30 T cell receptor beta chains from one specimen sequenced in a study of shared clonotypes between healthy human individuals. Sequenced by immunoSEQ multiplex PCR; TCRdb stores in-frame clones only, minus some. The sample shows 850,000 to 1,200,000 clones, around 74% of them seen only once. Material for sequencing was memory CD4+ T cells sorted from blood. Noted subset: CD45RA-negative fraction. The receptors come from a man younger than 35 in good health.

CDR3 protein: CASSPPEGNYGYTF. CDR3 DNA sequence: TGTGCCAGCTCACCACCGGAGGGTAACTATGGCTACACCTTC. The chain employs TRBV18 and TRBJ1-2; no reliable D call. The CDR3 length is 14 residues. From germline, CDR1 is KGHSH and CDR2 LQKENI. V lost 0 bases to trimming and J lost 1 base, with 6 bases between them.

The rearrangement uses TRBV20-1 and TRBJ2-5; no clear D. Germline V gene data show CDR1 as DFQATT and CDR2 as SNEGSKA (reference sequence). V was trimmed by 7 bases and J by 2 bases, leaving 5 bases between them. The CDR3 totals 10 residues. DNA for the CDR3: TGCAGTGTTCAGCAAGAGACCCAGTACTTC. Its translation is CSVQQETQYF.

This chain uses TRBV30 with TRBJ2-7; tentative D call: TRBD2 (7 bases). There are 14 residues in the CDR3. V was pared by 0 bases and J by 6 bases, with 15 bases between. From germline, CDR1 is GTSNPN and CDR2 SVGIG (reference sequence). This CDR3 reads CAWSVQQGGAEQYF. The CDR3 DNA sequence: TGTGCCTGGAGTGTACAACAGGGAGGGGCCGAGCAGTACTTC.

This clone was observed a few times. This chain connects TRBV5-1 to TRBJ1-6, with a weak D call TRBD1 (6 bases). Trimming pared 6 bases from V and 7 bases from J, leaving 17 bases between. This CDR3 has 15 residues. CDR1 SGHRS and CDR2 YFSETQ come from the germline V gene. The CDR3 spells CASTTDSPRNSPLHF. CDR3 coding DNA: TGCGCCAGCACCACGGACAGCCCTAGGAATTCACCCCTCCACTTT.

This chain's CDR3 is CASKRVGNEQFF. The CDR3 DNA reads as TGTGCCAGCAAGAGGGTAGGAAATGAGCAGTTCTTC. This chain links TRBV2 with TRBJ2-1, with D possibly being TRBD2 (5 bases). This CDR3 is built from 12 residues. V lost 7 bases and J 7 bases, leaving 11 bases between the germline ends. Germline CDR1 reads SNHLY; CDR2 reads FYNNEI.

The rearrangement joins TRBV7-9 to TRBJ1-2, with D perhaps matching TRBD1 (5 bases). V was trimmed by 6 bases and J by 7 bases, leaving 15 bases between them. CDR1 is SEHNR and CDR2 is FQNEAQ in the germline V gene (reference sequence). This CDR3 contains 13 residues. CDR3 in amino acids: CASRLGLTSGYTF. CDR3 DNA: TGTGCCAGCAGGTTGGGACTGACGAGTGGCTACACCTTC.

Notes on this clone: Other DNA sequences in this specimen translate into the identical CDR3. The chain employs TRBV5-4 and TRBJ1-2, with a possible D match to TRBD1 (5 bases). The CDR3 runs to 12 residues. V lost 3 bases, J lost 5 bases, and 8 bases lay in between. Germline loops: CDR1 SGHNT, CDR2 YYREEE (reference sequence). The CDR3 loop is CASSSDRYGYTF. The CDR3 coding sequence is TGTGCCAGCAGCTCCGACAGATATGGCTACACCTTC.

V usage is TRBV19 and J usage is TRBJ1-1; 9 nucleotides match TRBD1. The germline V gene encodes CDR1 LNHDA and CDR2 SQIVND (reference sequence). V was pared by 6 bases and J by 6 bases, with 11 bases of the junction left unmatched. The CDR3 has 15 amino acids. The CDR3 spells CASRTSPRQGAEAFF. CDR3 in DNA: TGTGCCAGTAGGACCTCCCCTCGACAGGGGGCTGAAGCTTTCTTT.

About this clone: The same CDR3 also results from other DNA sequences found in this sample. V usage is TRBV5-1 and J usage is TRBJ2-3; 7 bases agree with TRBD2. CDR1 is SGHRS, CDR2 YFSETQ, per germline. The CDR3 runs 14 residues. V dropped 1 base and J dropped 3; count of bases not matched to a gene: 2. The CDR3 is CASSLPGGTDTQYF. DNA of the CDR3: TGCGCCAGCAGCTTGCCGGGAGGTACAGATACGCAGTATTTT.

This clone was seen a single time. This chain uses TRBV2 with TRBJ1-2, with TRBD1 as a possible D gene (5 bases). This CDR3 comprises 17 residues. V gave up 5 bases and J gave up 4 bases, with 23 bases separating them. Per germline, CDR1 SNHLY and CDR2 FYNNEI. CDR3 sequence: CASSRDPLPKGTYGYTF. The CDR3, as DNA: TGTGCCAGCAGTCGGGACCCCTTGCCCAAGGGAACCTATGGCTACACCTTC. Full variable domain (remainder filled in from reference TRBV2 and TRBJ1-2): EPEVTQTPSHQVTQMGQEVILRCVPISNHLYFYWYRQILGQKVEFLVSFYNNEISEKSEIFDDQFSVERPDGSNFTLKIRSTKLEDSAMYFCASSRDPLPKGTYGYTFGSGTRLTVV.

The chain carries TRBV7-2 and TRBJ1-5; D remains ambiguous. Germline V gene lookup returns CDR1 SGHTA and CDR2 FQGNSA. The germline V and J ends were trimmed by 5 bases and 7 bases, with 12 bases remaining between them. There are 13 residues in the CDR3. CDR3 coding DNA: TGTGCCAGCAGCGCAGGTCTCTCCCAGCCCCAGCATTTT. Protein: CASSAGLSQPQHF.

About this clone: This sample also contains other DNA sequences that code for the same CDR3. V usage is TRBV20-1 and J usage is TRBJ2-5; no reliable D call. Germline CDR1 and CDR2: DFQATT and SNEGSKA (reference sequence). V was trimmed by 3 bases and J by 5 bases, leaving 7 bases between them. The CDR3 consists of 11 residues. In DNA, the CDR3 is TGCAGTGCTAGTCTTGGGGAGACCCAGTACTTC. It yields the protein CSASLGETQYF.

The chain uses TRBV30 and TRBJ1-6; 7 bases map to TRBD1. Germline CDR1 and CDR2: GTSNPN and SVGIG (reference sequence). CDR3 length: 12 residues. The ends lost 8 bases at V and 8 bases at J; junction bases unmatched: 6. CDR3 residues: CARQGSDSPLHF. For the CDR3, the DNA is TGTGCCCGACAGGGCAGCGATTCACCCCTCCACTTT.

The genes are TRBV2 and TRBJ1-5, with a tentative D call TRBD1 (5 bases). With 5 bases removed from V and 3 bases from J, the gap between germline ends came to 11 bases. Looked up from germline, CDR1 is SNHLY and CDR2 is FYNNEI. The CDR3 is 14 amino acids. The CDR3 spells CASSPTGNNQPQHF. The CDR3 nucleotides are TGTGCCAGCAGTCCTACAGGAAACAATCAGCCCCAGCATTTT.

The gene calls are TRBV5-1 and TRBJ2-2; no definite D call. CDR3 length: 13 amino acids. Between the trimmed V and J ends, which lost 3 bases and 5 bases, there was a span of 8 bases. Looked up from germline, CDR1 is SGHRS and CDR2 is YFSETQ. CDR3: CASSYVGTGELFF. The CDR3, as DNA: TGCGCCAGCAGCTACGTGGGTACCGGGGAGCTGTTTTTT.

This clone has at least ten counts. CDR3 amino acids: CASSLGQTPYQPQHF. For the CDR3, the DNA is TGTGCCAGCAGCTTGGGCCAGACGCCATATCAGCCCCAGCATTTT. The chain links TRBV5-5 to TRBJ1-5; D gene unclear. CDR1 is SGHKS, CDR2 YYEKEE, per germline (reference sequence). The CDR3 is made up of 15 amino acids. The ends were cut back, 0 bases at V and 5 bases at J, with 12 bases in the middle.

The V and J genes are TRBV21-1 and TRBJ1-2; the DNA was not compared with TRBD1, the D call given in the table. TRBV21-1 is given as a pseudogene. The CDR3 contains 17 residues. The CDR3 DNA reads as TGTGCCAGCAGCAAAGGGACTCCGGGACAGGGGGTCTGCGGCTACACCTTC. It is translated as CASSKGTPGQGVCGYTF.

The sample holds one count of this clone. The rearrangement links TRBV7-6 to TRBJ2-5; tentatively, D is TRBD1 or TRBD2 (7 bases each). The CDR3 length is 15 residues. The V gene lost 5 bases and the J gene lost 5 bases, with 18 bases spanning the gap. Per germline, CDR1 SGHVS and CDR2 FNYEAQ. CDR3 sequence (DNA): TGTGCCAGCAGCGCCCGGGGAGGGGGCGGGGAGACCCAGTACTTC. Its translation: CASSARGGGGETQYF.

J is TRBJ2-1 and V is TRBV19, with no clear D. The germline V gene has CDR1 LNHDA and CDR2 SQIVND (reference sequence). This CDR3 comprises 12 residues. V was pared by 0 bases and J by 12 bases, with 9 bases between. This CDR3 is CASSIDQEWQFF. The DNA of the CDR3 is TGTGCCAGTAGTATAGATCAAGAGTGGCAGTTCTTC. The full variable domain, with the rest looked up from reference TRBV19 and TRBJ2-1, is DGGITQSPKYLFRKEGQNVTLSCEQNLNHDAMYWYRQDPGQGLRLIYYSQIVNDFQKGDIAEGYSVSREKKESFPLTVTSAQKNPTAFYLCASSIDQEWQFFGPGTRLTVL.

The chain is built from TRBV2 and TRBJ1-6; tentatively, D is TRBD1 (5 bases). This CDR3 region has 14 residues. The germline V gene has CDR1 SNHLY and CDR2 FYNNEI. The germline V and J ends were trimmed by 4 bases and 7 bases, with 11 bases remaining between them. The CDR3 is CASSGPGSNSPLHF. The CDR3 nucleotides read TGTGCCAGCAGTGGCCCAGGGAGCAATTCACCCCTCCACTTT.

V usage is TRBV5-1 and J usage is TRBJ2-7, with 7 bases identical to TRBD1. This CDR3 is built from 15 residues. From germline, CDR1 is SGHRS and CDR2 YFSETQ. J gave up 3 bases and V 1 base, and 7 bases lay outside the gene matches. The DNA for the CDR3 is TGCGCCAGCAGCTTGTCTGAGACAGGGCACTACGAGCAGTACTTC. Its translation: CASSLSETGHYEQYF.

The chain employs TRBV7-8 and TRBJ2-2, with unresolved D. The CDR3 is 14 residues long. Deletions cut 1 base from V and 4 bases from J, with 7 bases between. Germline values: CDR1 SGHVS, CDR2 FQNEAQ. In nucleotides, the CDR3 is TGTGCCAGCAGCTTAGATAGGCGCACCGGGGAGCTGTTTTTT. It is translated as CASSLDRRTGELFF.

DNA of the CDR3: TGTGCCAGCAGCTTGGGGCAACAGCCGCTAACAGATACGCAGTATTTT. Encoded protein: CASSLGQQPLTDTQYF. The gene calls are TRBV11-2 and TRBJ2-3, with D possibly being TRBD1 (5 bases). The CDR3 totals 16 residues. V was cut by 3 bases and J by 3 bases, with 16 bases left in between. Germline CDR1 SGHAT, CDR2 FQNNGV.

This chain joins TRBV9 and TRBJ1-4; D remains ambiguous. V was pared by 2 bases and J by 5 bases, with 16 bases between. Germline CDR1 and CDR2: SGDLS and YYNGEE. The CDR3 totals 16 residues. The CDR3 is CASSVSVGNTNEKLFF. CDR3 DNA: TGTGCCAGCAGCGTGTCTGTCGGGAATACCAATGAAAAACTGTTTTTT.

A single count supports this clone. The chain has TRBV15 and TRBJ2-1; no definite D call. V was trimmed by 0 bases and J by 5 bases, leaving 11 bases between them. There are 15 residues in the CDR3. The V gene's germline CDR1 is LNHNV and CDR2 YYDKDF (reference sequence). CDR3 bases: TGTGCCACCAGCAGAGATCTAGGGCTAGACAATGAGCAGTTCTTC. Translation: CATSRDLGLDNEQFF.

The rearrangement uses TRBV19 and TRBJ2-7; 12 positions agree with TRBD2. The CDR3 totals 16 residues. CDR1 LNHDA and CDR2 SQIVND come from the germline V gene (reference sequence). V lost 5 bases to trimming and J lost 1 base; unmatched junction nucleotides: 6. CDR3 in amino acids: CASSPRLAGESYEQYF. CDR3 nucleotides: TGTGCCAGTAGTCCGCGACTAGCGGGGGAATCCTACGAGCAGTACTTC.

The chain employs TRBV10-3 and TRBJ1-2, with D unresolved. The V gene lost 3 bases and the J gene lost 6 bases, with 8 bases spanning the gap. The CDR3 runs 12 residues. The V gene's germline CDR1 is ENHRY and CDR2 SYGVKD. The CDR3 region has the DNA TGTGCCATCAGTGAAGGCAAGAATGGCTACACCTTC. Its protein product is CAISEGKNGYTF.

The chain links TRBV5-6 to TRBJ1-4, with TRBD1 matching over 8 bases. Looked up from germline, CDR1 is SGHDT and CDR2 is YYEEEE. V was pared by 4 bases and J by 3 bases, with 5 bases of the junction left unmatched. The CDR3 is made up of 15 amino acids. CDR3 protein: CASSLDRGSNEKLFF. CDR3 bases: TGTGCCAGCAGCCTCGACAGGGGTTCTAATGAAAAACTGTTTTTT.

V gene TRBV4-3 combines with J gene TRBJ2-3; D uncertain. From germline, CDR1 is LGHNA and CDR2 YSLEER. This CDR3 contains 18 residues. Trimming cost V 0 bases and J 2 bases, with 18 bases left between them. This chain's CDR3 is CASSQEASAQTTTDTQYF. DNA for the CDR3: TGCGCCAGCAGCCAAGAGGCAAGCGCCCAGACAACCACAGATACGCAGTATTTT.

The rearrangement joins TRBV18 to TRBJ2-5; tentatively, D is TRBD1 (6 bases). Germline V lookup: CDR1 KGHSH, CDR2 LQKENI. The CDR3 extends over 13 amino acids. Trimming left V 4 bases short and J 1 base short, with 7 bases between. CDR3 in amino acids: CASSQGVQETQYF. CDR3 bases: TGTGCCAGCTCACAGGGGGTCCAAGAGACCCAGTACTTC. The entire variable domain, with the rest obtained from reference TRBV18 and TRBJ2-5, is as follows: NAGVMQNPRHLVRRRGQEARLRCSPMKGHSHVYWYRQLPEEGLKFMVYLQKENIIDESGMPKERFSAEFPKEGPSILRIQQVVRGDSAAYFCASSQGVQETQYFGPGTRLLVL.